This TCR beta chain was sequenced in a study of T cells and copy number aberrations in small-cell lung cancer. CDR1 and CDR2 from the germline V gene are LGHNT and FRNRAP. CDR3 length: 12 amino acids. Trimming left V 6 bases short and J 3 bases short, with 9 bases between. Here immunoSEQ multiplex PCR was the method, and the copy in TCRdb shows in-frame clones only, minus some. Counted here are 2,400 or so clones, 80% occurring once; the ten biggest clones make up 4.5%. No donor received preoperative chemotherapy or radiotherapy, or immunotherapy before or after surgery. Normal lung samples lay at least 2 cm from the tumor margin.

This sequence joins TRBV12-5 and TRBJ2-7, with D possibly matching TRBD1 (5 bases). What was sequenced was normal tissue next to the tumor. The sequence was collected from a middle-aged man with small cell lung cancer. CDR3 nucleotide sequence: TGTGCTAGTGGCCCCGACAGCTACGAGCAGTACTTC. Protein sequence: CASGPDSYEQYF.